This T cell receptor beta chain is from a study of T cells in Graves' hyperthyroidism and ophthalmopathy. This clonotype was detected ten times or more. Germline V gene sequence: CDR1 MNHEY, CDR2 SVGEGT. Trimming took off 2 bases at V and 6 bases at J, with 14 bases between the two ends. The CDR3 spans 15 residues. TCR beta CDR3 sequences were amplified from RNA transcripts. The HTBI primer set drove a first-round RT-PCR of the TCR CDR3. TCRdb called the multiplex PCR reads again in MiXCR, with one record for every CDR3 protein. The sample comprises 600,000 to 650,000 distinct CDR3 sequences, about 16% of which are singletons, and approximately 3.9% rests with the top ten.

The V call is TRBV6-2 or TRBV6-3, the J call TRBJ1-5, with D tentatively TRBD1 (5 bases). Sequencing was done on a sample of blood. The clonotype originates from a woman aged 25 to 45 with Graves' hyperthyroidism. CDR3 sequence: CASSYPPGFGQPQHF. In nucleotides, the CDR3 is TGTGCCAGCAGTTACCCCCCAGGGTTCGGTCAGCCCCAGCATTTT.